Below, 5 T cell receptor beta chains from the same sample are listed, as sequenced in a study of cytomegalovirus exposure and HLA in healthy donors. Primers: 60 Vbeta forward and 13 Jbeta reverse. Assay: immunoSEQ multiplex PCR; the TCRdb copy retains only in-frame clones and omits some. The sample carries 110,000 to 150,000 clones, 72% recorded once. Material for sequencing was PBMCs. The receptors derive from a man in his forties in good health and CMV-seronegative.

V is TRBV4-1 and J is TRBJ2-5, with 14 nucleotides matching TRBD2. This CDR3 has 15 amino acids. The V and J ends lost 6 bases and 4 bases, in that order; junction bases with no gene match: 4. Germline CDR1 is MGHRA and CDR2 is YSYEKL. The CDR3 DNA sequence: TGCGCCAGCAGGGGGGGGACTAGCGGGGGAGAGACCCAGTACTTC. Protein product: CASRGGTSGGETQYF.

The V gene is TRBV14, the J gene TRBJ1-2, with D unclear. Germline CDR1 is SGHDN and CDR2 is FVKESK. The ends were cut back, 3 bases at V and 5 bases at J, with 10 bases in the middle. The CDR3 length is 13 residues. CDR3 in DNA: TGTGCCAGCAGCCAGAGCGCAAGTTATGGCTACACCTTC. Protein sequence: CASSQSASYGYTF.

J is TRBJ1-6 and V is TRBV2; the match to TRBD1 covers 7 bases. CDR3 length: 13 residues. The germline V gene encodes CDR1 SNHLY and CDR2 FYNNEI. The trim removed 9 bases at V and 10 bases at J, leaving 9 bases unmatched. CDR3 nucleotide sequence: TGTGCCAGTAGACAGGGTGAAAGATCACCCCTCCACTTT. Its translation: CASRQGERSPLHF.

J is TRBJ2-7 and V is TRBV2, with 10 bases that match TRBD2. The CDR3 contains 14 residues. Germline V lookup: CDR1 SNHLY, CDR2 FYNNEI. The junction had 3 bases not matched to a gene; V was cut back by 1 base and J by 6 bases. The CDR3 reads CASSEVVAGGEQYF. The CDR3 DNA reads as TGTGCCAGCAGTGAAGTAGTAGCGGGGGGCGAGCAGTACTTC.

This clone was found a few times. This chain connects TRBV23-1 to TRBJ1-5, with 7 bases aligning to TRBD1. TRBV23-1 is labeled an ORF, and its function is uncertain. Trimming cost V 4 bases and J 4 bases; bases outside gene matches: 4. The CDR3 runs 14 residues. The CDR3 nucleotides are TGCGCCAGCAGTCGGGCAGGGGGGAATCAGCCCCAGCATTTT. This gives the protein CASSRAGGNQPQHF.